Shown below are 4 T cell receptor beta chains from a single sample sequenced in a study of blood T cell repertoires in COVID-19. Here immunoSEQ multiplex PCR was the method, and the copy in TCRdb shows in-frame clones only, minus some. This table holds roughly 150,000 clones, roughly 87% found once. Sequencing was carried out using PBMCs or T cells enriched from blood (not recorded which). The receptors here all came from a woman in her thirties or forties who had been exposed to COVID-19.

CDR3 residues: CASSEVRNTGELFF. DNA of the CDR3: TGTGCCAGCAGTGAAGTTCGGAACACCGGGGAGCTGTTTTTT. V and J are TRBV2 and TRBJ2-2; unclear D gene. Trimming cost V 1 base and J 1 base, with 4 bases left between them. This CDR3 region has 14 residues. Germline-derived CDR1 and CDR2 are SNHLY and FYNNEI.

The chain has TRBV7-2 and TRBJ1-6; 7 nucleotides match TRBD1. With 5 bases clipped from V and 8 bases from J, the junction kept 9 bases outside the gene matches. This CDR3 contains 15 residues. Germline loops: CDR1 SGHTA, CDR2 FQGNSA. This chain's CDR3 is CASSGGGGGYSPLHF. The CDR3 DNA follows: TGTGCCAGCAGCGGTGGAGGGGGCGGATATTCACCCCTCCACTTT.

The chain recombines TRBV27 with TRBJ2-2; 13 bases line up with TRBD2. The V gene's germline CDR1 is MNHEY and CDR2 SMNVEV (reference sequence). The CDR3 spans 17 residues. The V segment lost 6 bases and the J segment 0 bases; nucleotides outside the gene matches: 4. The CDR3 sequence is CASRGLAGAPNTGELFF. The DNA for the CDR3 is TGTGCCAGCAGAGGACTAGCGGGAGCCCCGAACACCGGGGAGCTGTTTTTT.

This chain's CDR3 is CASSTSHETQYF. The DNA of the CDR3 is TGTGCCAGCAGCACCTCACATGAGACCCAGTACTTC. J is TRBJ2-5 and V is TRBV11-2; D not resolved. The CDR3 has 12 residues. Deletions cut 5 bases from V and 5 bases from J, with 9 bases between. The germline CDR1 and CDR2 sequences are SGHAT and FQNNGV.